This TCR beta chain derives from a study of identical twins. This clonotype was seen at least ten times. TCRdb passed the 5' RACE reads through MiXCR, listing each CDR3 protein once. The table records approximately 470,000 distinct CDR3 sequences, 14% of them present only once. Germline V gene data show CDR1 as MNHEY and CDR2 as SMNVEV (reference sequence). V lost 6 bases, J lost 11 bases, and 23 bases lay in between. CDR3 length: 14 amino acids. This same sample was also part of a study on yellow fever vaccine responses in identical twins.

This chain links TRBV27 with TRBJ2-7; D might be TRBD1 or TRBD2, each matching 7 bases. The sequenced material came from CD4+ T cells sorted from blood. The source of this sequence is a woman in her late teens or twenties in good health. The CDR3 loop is CASRPLSGGVGEYF. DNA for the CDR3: TGTGCCAGCAGACCCCTCTCAGGGGGGGTCGGAGAGTACTTC.